Each of the 31 T cell receptor beta chains below was sequenced from the same sample in a study of TIL therapy for anti-PD-1-resistant metastatic lung cancer. The libraries were made with immunoSEQ v3. The table came from immunoSEQ multiplex PCR; TCRdb's copy has only in-frame clones and leaves some out. The data hold tens of thousands of clones, with 78% observed a single time. Time point described: pre-treatment sample, taken before nivolumab and TIL therapy. The material sequenced was blood, taken at baseline. These receptors originate from a person aged 25 to 80 with non-small cell lung cancer.

The V and J genes are TRBV7-2 and TRBJ2-5; unclear D gene. The germline V and J ends were trimmed by 5 bases and 5 bases, with 12 bases remaining between them. The CDR3 runs to 13 residues. Germline V CDR1 and CDR2: SGHTA, FQGNSA. The CDR3: CASSPSPRETQYF. For the CDR3, the DNA is TGTGCCAGCAGCCCCAGCCCTCGTGAGACCCAGTACTTC. The full variable domain, with the rest looked up from reference TRBV7-2 and TRBJ2-5, is GAGVSQSPSNKVTEKGKDVELRCDPISGHTALYWYRQSLGQGLEFLIYFQGNSAPDKSGLPSDRFSAERTGGSVSTLTIQRTQQEDSAVYLCASSPSPRETQYFGPGTRLLVL.

This chain connects TRBV6-9 to TRBJ2-5; D is undetermined. Germline V gene lookup returns CDR1 MNHGY and CDR2 SVAAGI. There are 14 residues in the CDR3. V was shortened by 4 bases and J by 5 bases, with 14 bases between the two germline ends. The CDR3 spells CASSSPTGRETQYF. The CDR3 DNA is TGTGCCAGCAGTTCCCCGACGGGCCGGGAGACCCAGTACTTC.

This clone was seen a few times. The chain combines TRBV6-1 with TRBJ1-2; unclear D gene. CDR1 and CDR2 from the germline V gene are MNHNS and SASEGT. Trimming removed 2 bases from V and 7 bases from J, with 11 bases in between. The CDR3 has 13 residues. CDR3 bases: TGTGCCAGCAGTGAATGGGAGACGGGTGGCTACACCTTC. Residues: CASSEWETGGYTF.

The chain uses TRBV6-5 and TRBJ2-7; the D gene is possibly TRBD1 (5 bases). The V gene lost 8 bases and the J gene lost 0 bases, with 11 bases spanning the gap. The CDR3 has 13 residues. The germline gives CDR1 MNHEY, CDR2 SVGAGI. CDR3 in amino acids: CASGRTLSYEQYF. The CDR3 nucleotides read TGTGCCAGCGGCCGGACACTCTCCTACGAGCAGTACTTC.

The chain is built from TRBV7-9 and TRBJ2-1; D call uncertain. Trimming took off 5 bases at V and 6 bases at J, with 8 bases between the two ends. CDR3 length: 12 residues. Germline-derived CDR1 and CDR2 are SEHNR and FQNEAQ (reference sequence). CDR3 nucleotide sequence: TGTGCCAGCAGCCAACTAAGCAATGAGCAGTTCTTC. Protein sequence: CASSQLSNEQFF.

This clone was detected a few times. This chain links TRBV6-5 with TRBJ1-5; tentatively, D is TRBD1 (5 bases). This CDR3 comprises 13 residues. V gave up 8 bases and J gave up 6 bases, with 14 bases separating them. Germline V gene sequence: CDR1 MNHEY, CDR2 SVGAGI. The CDR3 reads CASGVRASQPQHF. The CDR3 region has the DNA TGTGCCAGCGGAGTCAGGGCAAGTCAGCCCCAGCATTTT.

This chain links TRBV30 with TRBJ2-5; a weak D match, TRBD2 (7 bases). The CDR3 runs to 17 residues. Trimming removed 1 base from V and 0 bases from J, with 18 bases in between. Germline V gene sequence: CDR1 GTSNPN, CDR2 SVGIG (reference sequence). The CDR3 DNA follows: TGTGCCTGGAGTGCCGGGGCGGGGAGGGGGTACCAAGAGACCCAGTACTTC. It translates to CAWSAGAGRGYQETQYF.

The chain has TRBV28 and TRBJ2-7; TRBD1 matches 7 bases. The CDR3 contains 14 residues. Per the germline V gene, CDR1 is MDHEN and CDR2 is SYDVKM. Trimming cost V 1 base and J 4 bases; bases outside gene matches: 4. For the CDR3, the DNA is TGTGCCAGCAGTTTATTAGAACAGGGGTACGAGCAGTACTTC. Its translation: CASSLLEQGYEQYF. Complete variable domain (other parts from reference TRBV28 and TRBJ2-7): DVKVTQSSRYLVKRTGEKVFLECVQDMDHENMFWYRQDPGLGLRLIYFSYDVKMKEKGDIPEGYSVSREKKERFSLILESASTNQTSMYLCASSLLEQGYEQYFGPGTRLTVT.

V and J are TRBV7-8 and TRBJ2-3, with 9 bases that match TRBD1. Germline V lookup: CDR1 SGHVS, CDR2 FQNEAQ. The CDR3 has 15 residues. Germline trimming cut 5 bases from V and 3 bases from J; bases unmatched to any gene: 6. CDR3 sequence reads: CASSLPGQGTDTQYF. In DNA, the CDR3 is TGTGCCAGCAGCCTACCGGGACAGGGAACAGATACGCAGTATTTT.

This clone was observed a few times. The chain is built from TRBV6-1 and TRBJ2-7, with 7 bases that match TRBD2. Germline V gives CDR1 MNHNS, CDR2 SASEGT. This CDR3 has 16 residues. V lost 3 bases, J lost 0 bases, and 8 bases stayed unmatched. DNA of the CDR3: TGTGCCAGCAGTGATGGTGGCGGGGGTCCCTCCTACGAGCAGTACTTC. Translating it yields CASSDGGGGPSYEQYF.

The V gene is TRBV10-2, the J gene TRBJ2-3; possibly TRBD1 or TRBD2 for D (6 bases each). Germline-derived CDR1 and CDR2 are WSHSY and SAAADI. The CDR3 runs to 12 residues. Trimming cost V 11 bases and J 6 bases, with 15 bases left between them. CDR3 sequence: CASKGGADTQYF. The CDR3 DNA sequence: TGCGCCTCAAAGGGGGGCGCGGATACGCAGTATTTT.

The V and J genes are TRBV7-2 and TRBJ2-7; D may be TRBD1 (5 bases). CDR3 size: 15 residues. Trimming took off 4 bases at V and 6 bases at J, with 19 bases between the two ends. CDR1 and CDR2 from the germline V gene are SGHTA and FQGNSA. Written as DNA, the CDR3 is TGTGCCAGCAGCTCGACAGTTGTAGGGGTTTCCGAGCAGTACTTC. It translates to CASSSTVVGVSEQYF.

Turning to this clone: One junction end disagrees with the germline gene, perhaps due to a read error. The chain carries TRBV11-2 and TRBJ2-7; the D call may be TRBD1 or TRBD2 (5 bases each). The CDR3 spans 11 residues. Germline V gene data show CDR1 as SGHAT and CDR2 as FQNNGV. The CDR3 is CASSFWDPSDF. Written as DNA, the CDR3 is TGTGCCAGCAGCTTTTGGGACCCCTCGGACTTC.

The table lists this clone with a count of one. V usage is TRBV25-1 and J usage is TRBJ2-1, with D unclear. Germline V CDR1 and CDR2: MGHDK, SYGVNS. The CDR3 runs to 12 residues. Trimming took off 6 bases at V and 3 bases at J, with 6 bases between the two ends. CDR3 loop: CASRVGYNEQFF. The CDR3 DNA reads as TGTGCCAGCAGGGTAGGCTACAATGAGCAGTTCTTC.

The chain has TRBV5-1 and TRBJ2-1; 15 positions match TRBD2. Trimming cost V 4 bases and J 0 bases; bases outside gene matches: 5. Germline-derived CDR1 and CDR2 are SGHRS and YFSETQ. The CDR3 is made up of 18 amino acids. The CDR3 bases are TGCGCCAGCAGCCCAGGACTAGCGGGAGGGAACTCCTACAATGAGCAGTTCTTC. Its protein product is CASSPGLAGGNSYNEQFF.

This clone was counted between two and nine times. The V call is TRBV13, the J call TRBJ1-3; the D is unclear. Germline V CDR1 and CDR2: PRHDT, FYEKMQ (reference sequence). CDR3 length: 13 residues. V lost 2 bases and J lost 4, with 6 bases in between. The CDR3 region has the DNA TGTGCCAGCAGCTTACGGGCAGGAAACACCATATATTTT. It is translated as CASSLRAGNTIYF.

There are a few counts of this clone. This chain links TRBV18 with TRBJ2-1; the match to TRBD1 covers 8 bases. With 3 bases clipped from V and 8 bases from J, the junction kept 15 bases outside the gene matches. Per the germline V gene, CDR1 is KGHSH and CDR2 is LQKENI. This CDR3 comprises 17 residues. CDR3 nucleotide sequence: TGTGCCAGCTCACCCTTTAGAATGCAGGGGGCGCGGGATGAGCAGTTCTTC. It translates to CASSPFRMQGARDEQFF.

V gene TRBV5-1 combines with J gene TRBJ2-1; D unresolved. Trimming took off 1 base at V and 2 bases at J, with 10 bases between the two ends. Germline V gene data show CDR1 as SGHRS and CDR2 as YFSETQ. This CDR3 region has 15 residues. The CDR3 DNA reads as TGCGCCAGCAGCTTGTCTTGGTTTACCTACAATGAGCAGTTCTTC. It codes for CASSLSWFTYNEQFF. Using reference TRBV5-1 and TRBJ2-1 for the parts outside the CDR3, the full variable domain is KAGVTQTPRYLIKTRGQQVTLSCSPISGHRSVSWYQQTPGQGLQFLFEYFSETQRNKGNFPGRFSGRQFSNSRSEMNVSTLELGDSALYLCASSLSWFTYNEQFFGPGTRLTVL.

J is TRBJ2-5 and V is TRBV19; TRBD1 matches at 7 bases. From germline, CDR1 is LNHDA and CDR2 SQIVND (reference sequence). The CDR3 sequence is 16 residues long. V was pared by 6 bases and J by 1 base, with 11 bases of the junction left unmatched. The CDR3 reads CASSLYRQGVQETQYF. For the CDR3, the DNA is TGTGCCAGTAGCTTGTACAGGCAGGGGGTCCAAGAGACCCAGTACTTC.

This clone was seen once. The V gene is TRBV6-1, the J gene TRBJ2-5; D is possibly TRBD1 (5 bases). The V end was cut by 6 bases, the J end by 2 bases, with 10 bases between. CDR1 is MNHNS, CDR2 SASEGT, per germline. This CDR3 spans 13 amino acids. The CDR3 protein is CASRKTVQETQYF. CDR3 DNA: TGTGCCAGCAGGAAGACAGTTCAAGAGACCCAGTACTTC.

The CDR3 region is CASSLGQRGATETQYF. Written as DNA, the CDR3 is TGTGCCAGCAGCTTAGGCCAGCGGGGGGCCACAGAGACCCAGTACTTC. V is TRBV11-2 and J is TRBJ2-5, with 9 positions matching TRBD2. Germline V gives CDR1 SGHAT, CDR2 FQNNGV. V lost 1 base to trimming and J lost 4 bases; unmatched junction nucleotides: 7. The CDR3 length is 16 residues.

The chain carries TRBV11-2 and TRBJ1-6, with a weak D call TRBD1 (5 bases). Between the trimmed V and J ends, which lost 2 bases and 10 bases, there was a span of 15 bases. Looked up from germline, CDR1 is SGHAT and CDR2 is FQNNGV. CDR3 length: 15 residues. The CDR3 DNA is TGTGCCAGCAGCTTAACCCGGGACGCGAGGTCACCCCTCCACTTT. Translation: CASSLTRDARSPLHF. Full variable domain (rest looked up from reference TRBV11-2 and TRBJ1-6): EAGVAQSPRYKIIEKRQSVAFWCNPISGHATLYWYQQILGQGPKLLIQFQNNGVVDDSQLPKDRFSAERLKGVDSTLKIQPAKLEDSAVYLCASSLTRDARSPLHFGNGTRLTVT.

The CDR3 reads CASSPVSTSGGDEQFF. CDR3 DNA: TGTGCCAGCAGCCCAGTTTCGACTAGCGGGGGTGATGAGCAGTTCTTC. This sequence joins TRBV9 and TRBJ2-1; TRBD2 aligns across 12 bases. J was trimmed by 8 bases and V by 4 bases; bases with no gene match: 10. The germline V gene has CDR1 SGDLS and CDR2 YYNGEE. The CDR3 length is 16 residues.

This chain connects TRBV19 to TRBJ1-1; tentatively, D is TRBD1 (6 bases). Per germline, CDR1 LNHDA and CDR2 SQIVND (reference sequence). V shed 4 bases and J shed 5 bases, with 11 bases lying between them. The CDR3 is 13 residues long. DNA of the CDR3: TGTGCCAGTAGTAACAGGGAGGGAACTGAAGCTTTCTTT. Amino acid sequence: CASSNREGTEAFF.

The V gene is TRBV5-4, the J gene TRBJ1-1; the D is unclear. CDR1 is SGHNT, CDR2 YYREEE, per germline (reference sequence). V was shortened by 4 bases and J by 4 bases, with 14 bases between the two germline ends. There are 14 residues in the CDR3. CDR3 sequence (DNA): TGTGCCAGCAGCCTACGGTTGGGTGGCACTGAAGCTTTCTTT. Its translation: CASSLRLGGTEAFF. The full variable domain, with the rest looked up from reference TRBV5-4 and TRBJ1-1, is ETGVTQSPTHLIKTRGQQVTLRCSSQSGHNTVSWYQQALGQGPQFIFQYYREEENGRGNFPPRFSGLQFPNYSSELNVNALELDDSALYLCASSLRLGGTEAFFGQGTRLTVV.

The V call is TRBV27, the J call TRBJ2-2, with a weak D call TRBD1 (5 bases). Germline CDR1 is MNHEY and CDR2 is SMNVEV (reference sequence). CDR3 size: 15 residues. V shed 2 bases and J shed 7 bases, with 14 bases lying between them. CDR3 in DNA: TGTGCCAGCAGTTTAAGCAGGGCGGTTGGCGGGGAGCTGTTTTTT. This gives the protein CASSLSRAVGGELFF.

V gene TRBV14 combines with J gene TRBJ2-5, with D unclear. V lost 1 base, J lost 7 bases, and 10 bases lay in between. This CDR3 has 13 amino acids. Germline values: CDR1 SGHDN, CDR2 FVKESK. This CDR3 reads CASSQAGLGTQYF. In nucleotides, the CDR3 is TGTGCCAGCAGCCAAGCCGGGTTGGGGACCCAGTACTTC.

This chain links TRBV4-1 with TRBJ2-1; 7 bases line up with TRBD1. V shed 4 bases and J 4 bases; nucleotides not matched to a gene: 10. Germline V gives CDR1 MGHRA, CDR2 YSYEKL. The CDR3 loop spans 16 amino acids. CDR3 residues: CASSPEGQPFYNEQFF. DNA for the CDR3: TGCGCCAGCAGCCCAGAGGGACAGCCTTTTTACAATGAGCAGTTCTTC.

The chain employs TRBV15 and TRBJ1-2; weak D call: TRBD1 (5 bases). The CDR3 covers 12 residues. Trimming shortened V by 4 bases and J by 8 bases, and 11 bases separated the two germline ends. Germline CDR1 and CDR2: LNHNV and YYDKDF (reference sequence). The CDR3 here is CATSTIREGYTF. The CDR3 nucleotides read TGTGCCACCAGCACAATCAGGGAGGGCTACACCTTC.

The chain links TRBV11-1 to TRBJ2-5, with TRBD1 matching over 12 bases. Germline loops: CDR1 SGHAT, CDR2 FQDESV (reference sequence). The CDR3 contains 16 residues. V gave up 5 bases and J gave up 2 bases; unmatched junction bases: 6. CDR3 nucleotides: TGTGCCAGCAGCCACGGGACAGGGGGCCGACAAGAGACCCAGTACTTC. Its protein is CASSHGTGGRQETQYF.

V gene TRBV6-6 combines with J gene TRBJ1-6; maybe TRBD1 (5 bases). This CDR3 is built from 15 residues. The germline V gene encodes CDR1 MNHNY and CDR2 SVGAGI (reference sequence). The germline V and J ends were trimmed by 5 bases and 8 bases, with 16 bases remaining between them. CDR3 sequence (DNA): TGTGCCAGCAGTCAGCTTGGGGGGGTGGATTCACCCCTCCACTTT. This sequence encodes CASSQLGGVDSPLHF.